This TCR beta chain was captured in a study of blood T cell repertoires in COVID-19. Overall study context: COVID-19 samples collected from the United States, Italy and Spain covered acute and convalescent phases.

Germline-derived CDR1 and CDR2 are SNHLY and FYNNEI. Germline trimming cut 4 bases from V and 11 bases from J; bases unmatched to any gene: 10. This CDR3 is 14 amino acids long. TCRdb's copy holds only in-frame clones and misses some; the assay was immunoSEQ multiplex PCR. The sample shows 110,000 to 150,000 clones, 70% to 85% of them seen only once. This clonotype was obtained from a human donor in a cohort sampled during active COVID-19. The source material was peripheral blood. This chain links TRBV2 with TRBJ2-7, with 11 bases lining up with TRBD1. The CDR3 nucleotides read TGTGCCAGCAGTGGACACCAAGGACAGGGGGCAGAGTACTTC. It codes for CASSGHQGQGAEYF.